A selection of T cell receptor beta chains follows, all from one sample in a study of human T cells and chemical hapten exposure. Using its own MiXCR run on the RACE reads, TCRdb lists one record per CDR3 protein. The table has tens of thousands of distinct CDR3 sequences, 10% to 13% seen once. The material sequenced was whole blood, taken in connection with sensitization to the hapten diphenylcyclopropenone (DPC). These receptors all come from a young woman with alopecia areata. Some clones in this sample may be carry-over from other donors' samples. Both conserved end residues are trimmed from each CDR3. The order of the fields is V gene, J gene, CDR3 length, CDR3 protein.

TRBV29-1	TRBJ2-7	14	SVRAGVHTGSYEQY
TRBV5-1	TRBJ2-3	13	ASSFNNPVADTQY
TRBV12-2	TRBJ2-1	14	ASRLVKAGRDNEQF
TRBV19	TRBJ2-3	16	ASSIDQGGEGEKDTQY
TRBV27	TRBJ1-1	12	ASSPHGSNTEAF
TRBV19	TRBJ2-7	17	ASSQTYRNRVFLSYEQY
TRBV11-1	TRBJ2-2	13	ASSRTGGWTGELF
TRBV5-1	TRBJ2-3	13	ASSLAGGEVDTQY
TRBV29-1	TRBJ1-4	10	SVREGSEKLF
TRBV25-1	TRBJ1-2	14	ASSGSLIETAHGYT
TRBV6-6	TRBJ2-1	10	ASSYGAVEQF
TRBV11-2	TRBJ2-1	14	ASSTLAGGSGNEQF
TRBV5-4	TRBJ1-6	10	ASREGLSPLH
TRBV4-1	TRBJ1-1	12	ASSQPTVGTEAF
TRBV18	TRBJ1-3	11	ASSPGQGNTIY
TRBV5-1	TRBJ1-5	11	ASSLERGQPQH
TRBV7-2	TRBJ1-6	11	ASRTDNNSPLH
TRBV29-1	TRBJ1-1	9	SVEKGLKAF
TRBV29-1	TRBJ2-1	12	SVSLLRGQGEQF
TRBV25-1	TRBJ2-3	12	ASSDRGVADTQY
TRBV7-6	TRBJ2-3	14	ASSLMTSGATDTQY
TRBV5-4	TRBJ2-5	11	ASSLGSAETQY
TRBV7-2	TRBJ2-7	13	ASSLLAGDPYEQY
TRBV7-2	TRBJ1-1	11	ASSFRAGTEAF
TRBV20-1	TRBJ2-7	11	SATGAQDYEQY
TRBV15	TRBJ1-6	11	ASRRQDNSPLH
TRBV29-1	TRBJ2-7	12	SVDTGTGTDEQY
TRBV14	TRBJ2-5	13	ASSQDRIVQETQY
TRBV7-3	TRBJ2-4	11	ASSLADKDIQY